The 15 T cell receptor beta chains below come from one sample, sequenced in a study of beta chain features in type 1 diabetes. The entirety of the isolated RNA underwent reverse transcription, so expressed TCRB transcripts were sequenced. Repertoires were generated with immunoSEQ multiplex PCR, while TCRdb's copy carries only in-frame clones and drops some. Among about 150,000 clones, roughly 11% were seen once, and the ten largest hold about 1.9%. Sequenced input: central memory CD4+ T cells from blood. These receptors were collected from a man between 18 and 35 years old in good health.

The rearrangement links TRBV23-1 to TRBJ2-3, with D uncertain. TRBV23-1 counts as an open reading frame of uncertain function. Trimming took 6 bases from V and 0 from J, leaving 16 bases between them. This CDR3 comprises 16 residues. The DNA for the CDR3 is TGCGCCAGCAGCCGAGGTGGAACAACTAGCACAGATACGCAGTATTTT. Translation: CASSRGGTTSTDTQYF.

This sequence joins TRBV28 and TRBJ2-1, with 7 bases fitting TRBD2. The CDR3 consists of 15 residues. The J segment lost 0 bases and the V segment lost 3 bases, leaving 2 bases of the junction unmatched. CDR1 and CDR2 (germline): MDHEN, SYDVKM. The CDR3 sequence: CASSLGGLSYNEQFF. The CDR3 DNA reads as TGTGCCAGCAGTTTGGGAGGGCTCTCCTACAATGAGCAGTTCTTC.

The V call is TRBV9, the J call TRBJ2-7; TRBD2 might be the D (6 bases). Germline loops: CDR1 SGDLS, CDR2 YYNGEE. Trimming shortened V by 2 bases and J by 3 bases, and 15 bases separated the two germline ends. This CDR3 has 15 residues. In DNA, the CDR3 is TGTGCCAGCAGCGTTCACATAACGGGAGTCTACGAGCAGTACTTC. Its translation is CASSVHITGVYEQYF.

This chain connects TRBV6-5 to TRBJ1-2; no firm D call. Trimming pared 4 bases from V and 4 bases from J, leaving 1 base between. CDR1 is MNHEY, CDR2 SVGAGI, per germline. The CDR3 runs to 10 residues. The CDR3 loop is CASSSYGYTF. The CDR3 DNA follows: TGTGCCAGCAGTTCCTATGGCTACACCTTC.

This clone showed up just a few times. The chain couples TRBV5-4 to TRBJ1-1, with 10 bases matching TRBD1. Looked up from germline, CDR1 is SGHNT and CDR2 is YYREEE (reference sequence). CDR3 size: 14 residues. The V and J ends lost 3 bases and 1 base, in that order; junction bases with no gene match: 0. CDR3 loop: CASSWDRGNTEAFF. CDR3 DNA sequence: TGTGCCAGCAGCTGGGACAGGGGGAACACTGAAGCTTTCTTT. The variable domain in full, with the rest retrieved from reference TRBV5-4 and TRBJ1-1, is ETGVTQSPTHLIKTRGQQVTLRCSSQSGHNTVSWYQQALGQGPQFIFQYYREEENGRGNFPPRFSGLQFPNYSSELNVNALELDDSALYLCASSWDRGNTEAFFGQGTRLTVV.

The rearrangement links TRBV7-3 to TRBJ2-1; 7 nucleotides line up with TRBD1. The CDR3 loop spans 18 amino acids. V trimming: 5 bases; J trimming: 0 bases; junction bases outside the gene matches: 13. Germline V gene sequence: CDR1 SGHTA, CDR2 FQGTGA. CDR3 nucleotides: TGTGCCAGCAGCCCCTTCGGGCAGGGGGTAGGCTCCTACAATGAGCAGTTCTTC. This encodes CASSPFGQGVGSYNEQFF. The full variable domain, rest sourced from reference TRBV7-3 and TRBJ2-1, is GAGVSQTPSNKVTEKGKYVELRCDPISGHTALYWYRQSLGQGPEFLIYFQGTGAADDSGLPNDRFFAVRPEGSVSTLKIQRTERGDSAVYLCASSPFGQGVGSYNEQFFGPGTRLTVL.

This chain joins TRBV30 and TRBJ2-6; possibly TRBD2 for D (5 bases). There are 17 residues in the CDR3. V was clipped by 4 bases and J by 0 bases, with 16 bases between them. The germline V gene has CDR1 GTSNPN and CDR2 SVGIG (reference sequence). The CDR3 DNA reads as TGTGCCTGGACTCTCGGGATCCTGAGCTCTGGGGCCAACGTCCTGACTTTC. As protein: CAWTLGILSSGANVLTF. The complete variable domain, with remaining parts taken from reference TRBV30 and TRBJ2-6, reads SQTIHQWPATLVQPVGSPLSLECTVEGTSNPNLYWYRQAAGRGLQLLFYSVGIGQISSEVPQNLSASRPQDRQFILSSKKLLLSDSGFYLCAWTLGILSSGANVLTFGAGSRLTVL.

The genes are TRBV6-1 and TRBJ2-3, with 8 bases identical to TRBD2. J gave up 1 base and V 4 bases, and 4 bases lay outside the gene matches. Germline CDR1 MNHNS, CDR2 SASEGT. CDR3 length: 15 residues. CDR3 protein: CASSVEAGGTDTQYF. The CDR3 nucleotides are TGTGCCAGCAGTGTCGAAGCGGGGGGCACAGATACGCAGTATTTT.

This clone was seen more than once but under ten times. The rearrangement uses TRBV7-2 and TRBJ2-3; D unclear. The CDR3 is 15 residues long. In germline, CDR1 is SGHTA, CDR2 FQGNSA. Trimming removed 2 bases from V and 2 bases from J, with 11 bases in between. The CDR3 region has the DNA TGTGCCAGCAGCTTACGCGATAGAGCCACAGATACGCAGTATTTT. It translates to CASSLRDRATDTQYF.

The chain has TRBV25-1 and TRBJ2-2; the match to TRBD2 covers 10 bases. CDR1 MGHDK and CDR2 SYGVNS come from the germline V gene. CDR3 length: 17 amino acids. V lost 10 bases to trimming and J lost 4 bases; unmatched junction nucleotides: 15. The CDR3 sequence is CATISNSGRAGTGELFF. In nucleotides, the CDR3 is TGTGCCACCATATCGAACAGCGGGAGGGCCGGCACCGGGGAGCTGTTTTTT.

The rearrangement uses TRBV9 and TRBJ1-1; maybe TRBD1 (6 bases). This CDR3 contains 13 residues. Trimming pared 6 bases from V and 1 base from J, leaving 10 bases between. Germline assignment: CDR1 SGDLS and CDR2 YYNGEE. CDR3 protein: CASTQGRNTEAFF. The CDR3 coding sequence is TGTGCCAGCACTCAGGGGAGGAACACTGAAGCTTTCTTT.

A word on this clone: A much larger clone is a single base away; this may be a read error. Other DNA sequences in this specimen translate into the identical CDR3. This chain uses TRBV7-9 with TRBJ2-2; TRBD2 is a possible D gene (5 bases). The length of the CDR3 is 12 residues. Looked up from germline, CDR1 is SEHNR and CDR2 is FQNEAQ (reference sequence). V lost 5 bases and J lost 4, with 5 bases in between. The CDR3 loop is CASSRGTGELFF. In nucleotides, the CDR3 is TGTGCCAGCAGCCGGGGCACCGGGGAGCTGTTTTTT. Drawing the rest from reference TRBV7-9 and TRBJ2-2, the complete variable domain is DTGVSQNPRHKITKRGQNVTFRCDPISEHNRLYWYRQTLGQGPEFLTYFQNEAQLEKSRLLSDRFSAERPKGSFSTLEIQRTEQGDSAMYLCASSRGTGELFFGEGSRLTVL.

A note on this clone: No conserved phenylalanine or tryptophan is present at the end of the CDR3, so a read error is the likely explanation. V is TRBV7-9 and J is TRBJ1-2; TRBD1 matches 8 bases. In germline, CDR1 is SEHNR, CDR2 FQNEAQ (reference sequence). The CDR3 runs 16 residues. J was trimmed by 3 bases and V by 5 bases; bases with no gene match: 11. CDR3 nucleotides: TGTGCCAGCAGCCTGGGGACAGGCCGGGAAGACTATGGCTACACCCTC. It yields the protein CASSLGTGREDYGYTL.

The V call is TRBV6-1, the J call TRBJ2-3; tentatively, D is TRBD2 (5 bases). This CDR3 region has 15 residues. Germline lookup yields CDR1 MNHNS and CDR2 SASEGT. Trimming took 7 bases from V and 3 from J, leaving 17 bases between them. The CDR3 nucleotides are TGTGCCAGCAAGGCGGGCACGTCGCGGACAGATACGCAGTATTTT. Encoded protein: CASKAGTSRTDTQYF.

This CDR3 reads CASSLPGLRGEKLFF. The CDR3 DNA sequence: TGTGCCAGCTCACTACCGGGATTAAGGGGAGAAAAACTGTTTTTT. The chain couples TRBV18 to TRBJ1-4; D may be TRBD1 (5 bases). The CDR3 is made up of 15 amino acids. The V gene's germline CDR1 is KGHSH and CDR2 LQKENI. Trimming took 4 bases from V and 8 from J, leaving 17 bases between them. The variable domain in full, completed from reference TRBV18 and TRBJ1-4, reads NAGVMQNPRHLVRRRGQEARLRCSPMKGHSHVYWYRQLPEEGLKFMVYLQKENIIDESGMPKERFSAEFPKEGPSILRIQQVVRGDSAAYFCASSLPGLRGEKLFFGSGTQLSVL.